Listed below are T cell receptor beta chains from one sample, sequenced in a study of tumor-infiltrating lymphocytes in primary liver carcinoma. MiXCR was run by TCRdb on the multiplex PCR reads, yielding one entry per CDR3 protein. The data hold 330,000 or so distinct CDR3 sequences, with around three fifths observed a single time. Sequences were obtained from peripheral blood. These receptor sequences come from a man in his forties with primary liver carcinoma and hepatitis B virus infection. CDR3s leave out the opening cysteine and the closing phenylalanine or tryptophan. The order of the fields is J gene, V gene, CDR3 protein.

J: TRBJ2-3; V: TRBV6-6; CDR3: ASSRDRATDTQY
J: TRBJ2-3; V: TRBV10-3; CDR3: GISPGQGGTDMQY
J: TRBJ2-1; V: TRBV4-2; CDR3: ASIQENGGVEQF
J: TRBJ2-2; V: TRBV6-2/TRBV6-3; CDR3: ASSYGARTGELF
J: TRBJ2-1; V: TRBV11-2; CDR3: TGSPRGLAAYNEQF
J: TRBJ2-7; V: TRBV28; CDR3: ASRGQGNYEQY
J: TRBJ2-3; V: TRBV29-1; CDR3: SVDRTQHTQY
J: TRBJ2-5; V: TRBV7-9; CDR3: SSSYPREETQY
J: TRBJ2-6; V: TRBV5-6; CDR3: ASSSWTWWLSGANVLT
J: TRBJ2-1; V: TRBV6-1; CDR3: LSRPRGAHEQF
J: TRBJ2-5; V: TRBV5-6; CDR3: ASSLRSAADPETQY
J: TRBJ2-5; V: TRBV11-2; CDR3: ASSLAGGHETQY
J: TRBJ2-3; V: TRBV4-1; CDR3: ASSPRTERNTDTQY
J: TRBJ2-7; V: TRBV5-1; CDR3: ASSSDPYYEQY
J: TRBJ2-1; V: TRBV5-6; CDR3: ASSASGTGFGNEQF
J: TRBJ2-7; V: TRBV12-3/TRBV12-4; CDR3: ASNPSGSSYEQY
J: TRBJ1-1; V: TRBV6-6; CDR3: ASSFNGGNIEAF
J: TRBJ1-6; V: TRBV6-6; CDR3: ASSYGGPEVNSSPLH
J: TRBJ2-1; V: TRBV6-6; CDR3: ASSEPGTTDYNEQF
J: TRBJ1-1; V: TRBV29-1; CDR3: SVVASDTEAF
J: TRBJ2-4; V: TRBV28; CDR3: VSSLTRDDGDIQY
J: TRBJ2-1; V: TRBV5-1; CDR3: ASSLRVGNAYNEQF
J: TRBJ2-5; V: TRBV5-4; CDR3: ASSLALVGAETQY
J: TRBJ2-3; V: TRBV29-1; CDR3: SVEGLTVQSDTHY